Listed below are T cell receptor beta chains from one sample, sequenced in a study of siplizumab effects on memory and regulatory T cells. TCRdb's table, derived via immunoSEQ multiplex PCR, lists solely in-frame clones and lacks some. The table shows roughly 62,000 clones, with over 90% occurring only once. Sequencing was performed on CD8+ T cells sorted from blood. The receptors were gathered from a human donor in good health. Each CDR3 is given with its conserved first and last residue. D genes are given only for firm matches. Rows give clone size only sometimes, using once, few, many, or a class for an expanded clone.

v_gene: TRBV2; d_gene: .; j_gene: TRBJ2-3; abundance: once; CDR3aa: CASTWSLQEDTQYF; CDR3nt: TGTGCCAGCACATGGTCCCTTCAGGAAGATACGCAGTATTTT
v_gene: TRBV6-5; d_gene: .; j_gene: TRBJ2-3; abundance: .; CDR3aa: CASSNLGGIPDTQYF; CDR3nt: TGTGCCAGCAGTAACCTTGGGGGGATCCCAGATACGCAGTATTTT
v_gene: TRBV28; d_gene: .; j_gene: TRBJ2-7; abundance: once; CDR3aa: CASSLLRRDYEQYF; CDR3nt: TGTGCCAGCAGTTTACTGCGCAGAGACTACGAGCAGTACTTC
v_gene: TRBV28; d_gene: .; j_gene: TRBJ1-2; abundance: .; CDR3aa: CASSLSPGWVGTF; CDR3nt: TGTGCCAGCAGTTTGAGCCCGGGCTGGGTAGGGACCTTC
v_gene: TRBV11-1; d_gene: .; j_gene: TRBJ2-1; abundance: .; CDR3aa: CASSPRDNEQFF; CDR3nt: TGTGCCAGCAGCCCCCGTGACAATGAGCAGTTCTTC
v_gene: TRBV2; d_gene: TRBD1; j_gene: TRBJ1-1; abundance: .; CDR3aa: CASVGGADTEAFF; CDR3nt: TGTGCCAGCGTAGGGGGCGCGGACACTGAAGCTTTCTTT
v_gene: TRBV4-3; d_gene: .; j_gene: TRBJ1-3; abundance: .; CDR3aa: CASSHDSTSGNTIYF; CDR3nt: TGCGCCAGCAGCCATGACAGTACCTCAGGAAACACCATATATTTT
v_gene: TRBV6-5; d_gene: .; j_gene: TRBJ2-3; abundance: .; CDR3aa: CASRTVYNQDTQYF; CDR3nt: TGTGCCAGCAGAACCGTGTACAACCAAGATACGCAGTATTTT
v_gene: TRBV9; d_gene: TRBD1; j_gene: TRBJ1-1; abundance: once; CDR3aa: CASSLTGRNTEAFF; CDR3nt: TGTGCCAGCAGTTTGACAGGGAGGAACACTGAAGCTTTCTTT
v_gene: TRBV4-1; d_gene: .; j_gene: TRBJ1-1; abundance: .; CDR3aa: CASSQAHEGGAFEAFF; CDR3nt: TGCGCCAGCAGCCAAGCCCACGAGGGAGGAGCCTTTGAAGCTTTCTTT
v_gene: TRBV7-2; d_gene: TRBD1; j_gene: TRBJ1-2; abundance: .; CDR3aa: CASTTGGQGYTF; CDR3nt: TGTGCCAGCACAACAGGGGGCCAGGGCTACACCTTC
v_gene: TRBV27; d_gene: .; j_gene: TRBJ2-5; abundance: .; CDR3aa: CASSSSQRETQYF; CDR3nt: TGTGCCAGCAGTTCGTCACAAAGGGAGACCCAGTACTTC
v_gene: TRBV29-1; d_gene: .; j_gene: TRBJ1-1; abundance: once; CDR3aa: CSVEPGGTEAFF; CDR3nt: TGCAGCGTTGAACCAGGAGGCACTGAAGCTTTCTTT
v_gene: TRBV13; d_gene: TRBD1; j_gene: TRBJ1-1; abundance: once; CDR3aa: CASSPTTGTGTEAFF; CDR3nt: TGTGCCAGCAGCCCAACGACAGGGACGGGAACTGAAGCTTTCTTT
v_gene: TRBV6-4; d_gene: TRBD1; j_gene: TRBJ2-7; abundance: .; CDR3aa: CASSLGTDYEQYF; CDR3nt: TGTGCCAGCAGTCTTGGGACAGACTACGAGCAGTACTTC
v_gene: TRBV29-1; d_gene: .; j_gene: TRBJ2-7; abundance: .; CDR3aa: CSVDGLKPEQYF; CDR3nt: TGCAGCGTTGATGGGCTCAAACCCGAGCAGTACTTC
v_gene: TRBV6-8; d_gene: TRBD2; j_gene: TRBJ2-7; abundance: .; CDR3aa: CASSGTRQYF; CDR3nt: TGTGCCAGCAGCGGGACTAGACAGTACTTC
v_gene: TRBV9; d_gene: .; j_gene: TRBJ1-2; abundance: .; CDR3aa: CASSSRSGAYGYTF; CDR3nt: TGTGCCAGCAGCTCTAGGTCAGGGGCCTATGGCTACACCTTC
v_gene: TRBV25-1; d_gene: .; j_gene: TRBJ2-1; abundance: .; CDR3aa: CASSDLGLYNEQFF; CDR3nt: TGTGCCAGCAGTGACTTGGGTCTCTACAATGAGCAGTTCTTC
v_gene: TRBV15; d_gene: .; j_gene: TRBJ1-2; abundance: .; CDR3aa: CATSIGQRGYGYTF; CDR3nt: TGTGCCACCAGCATCGGACAGAGAGGATATGGCTACACCTTC
v_gene: TRBV7-6; d_gene: TRBD2; j_gene: TRBJ2-1; abundance: .; CDR3aa: CACGRGSYNEQFF; CDR3nt: TGTGCCTGCGGGAGAGGATCCTACAATGAGCAGTTCTTC
v_gene: TRBV6-5; d_gene: TRBD2; j_gene: TRBJ2-1; abundance: .; CDR3aa: CASRGTSGRDEQFF; CDR3nt: TGTGCCAGCAGAGGGACTAGCGGTCGGGATGAGCAGTTCTTC
v_gene: TRBV6-5; d_gene: TRBD1; j_gene: TRBJ1-5; abundance: .; CDR3aa: CASSPGTGSNQPQHF; CDR3nt: TGTGCCAGCAGTCCTGGGACAGGGTCTAATCAGCCCCAGCATTTT
v_gene: TRBV4-2; d_gene: .; j_gene: TRBJ2-5; abundance: .; CDR3aa: CASSQEVAQETQYF; CDR3nt: TGTGCCAGCAGCCAAGAGGTAGCCCAAGAGACCCAGTACTTC
v_gene: TRBV4-3; d_gene: TRBD2; j_gene: TRBJ2-7; abundance: .; CDR3aa: CASSREAGVEYEQYF; CDR3nt: TGCGCCAGCAGCCGGGAAGCGGGAGTCGAGTACGAGCAGTACTTC
v_gene: TRBV23-1; d_gene: .; j_gene: TRBJ2-5; abundance: .; CDR3aa: CASSHLGRKETQYF; CDR3nt: TGCGCCAGCAGCCACTTAGGCAGGAAAGAGACCCAGTACTTC
v_gene: TRBV5-1; d_gene: TRBD1; j_gene: TRBJ2-7; abundance: .; CDR3aa: CASSLYRGYEQYF; CDR3nt: TGCGCCAGCAGCTTGTACAGGGGTTACGAGCAGTACTTC
v_gene: TRBV5-8; d_gene: .; j_gene: TRBJ2-2; abundance: .; CDR3aa: CASSSDLRGSGELFF; CDR3nt: TGTGCCAGCAGCTCGGATCTGAGAGGGTCCGGGGAGCTGTTTTTT
v_gene: TRBV5-6; d_gene: .; j_gene: TRBJ2-7; abundance: .; CDR3aa: CASSDAYEQYF; CDR3nt: TGTGCCAGCAGCGACGCCTACGAGCAGTACTTC
v_gene: TRBV5-6; d_gene: TRBD1; j_gene: TRBJ2-3; abundance: .; CDR3aa: CADSGQGDSGTDTQYF; CDR3nt: TGTGCAGATTCGGGACAGGGCGACTCCGGCACAGATACGCAGTATTTT
v_gene: TRBV6-1; d_gene: .; j_gene: TRBJ2-7; abundance: .; CDR3aa: CASSEGAPYEQYF; CDR3nt: TGTGCCAGCAGTGAAGGGGCGCCCTACGAGCAGTACTTC
v_gene: TRBV10-1; d_gene: .; j_gene: TRBJ2-1; abundance: .; CDR3aa: CASSAEGIGNEQFF; CDR3nt: TGCGCCAGCAGTGCGGAGGGGATAGGCAATGAGCAGTTCTTC
v_gene: TRBV2; d_gene: .; j_gene: TRBJ1-4; abundance: .; CDR3aa: CASNNPVDEKLFF; CDR3nt: TGTGCCAGCAATAACCCGGTTGACGAAAAACTGTTTTTT
v_gene: TRBV11-3; d_gene: .; j_gene: TRBJ2-5; abundance: .; CDR3aa: CASTLGGTRLGETQYF; CDR3nt: TGTGCCAGCACCCTGGGTGGGACACGTCTCGGGGAGACCCAGTACTTC
v_gene: TRBV28; d_gene: .; j_gene: TRBJ1-2; abundance: .; CDR3aa: CASRREQNYGYTF; CDR3nt: TGTGCCAGCAGAAGAGAACAGAACTATGGCTACACCTTC
v_gene: TRBV2; d_gene: TRBD1; j_gene: TRBJ2-7; abundance: .; CDR3aa: CASSVSQGAYEQYF; CDR3nt: TGTGCCAGCAGTGTATCACAGGGGGCCTACGAGCAGTACTTC
v_gene: TRBV28; d_gene: TRBD1; j_gene: TRBJ1-4; abundance: .; CDR3aa: CASSYRTGGREKLFF; CDR3nt: TGTGCCAGCAGTTACAGGACAGGGGGAAGAGAAAAACTGTTTTTT
v_gene: TRBV18; d_gene: TRBD2; j_gene: TRBJ2-7; abundance: many; CDR3aa: CASSTTGTSNFYEQYF; CDR3nt: TGTGCCAGCTCAACGACCGGGACTAGCAATTTCTACGAGCAGTACTTC
v_gene: TRBV6-4; d_gene: .; j_gene: TRBJ2-1; abundance: .; CDR3aa: CASSGVRSSHYNEQFF; CDR3nt: TGTGCCAGCAGTGGGGTCCGCTCTTCCCACTACAATGAGCAGTTCTTC
v_gene: TRBV28; d_gene: .; j_gene: TRBJ1-1; abundance: .; CDR3aa: CASSLDGTEAFF; CDR3nt: TGTGCCAGCAGTTTAGACGGCACTGAAGCTTTCTTT
v_gene: TRBV27; d_gene: .; j_gene: TRBJ2-3; abundance: once; CDR3aa: CASSLEVADTQYF; CDR3nt: TGTGCCAGCAGTTTAGAAGTAGCGGATACGCAGTATTTT
v_gene: TRBV6-1; d_gene: .; j_gene: TRBJ2-6; abundance: .; CDR3aa: CASVGVGANVLTF; CDR3nt: TGTGCCAGCGTGGGGGTTGGGGCCAACGTCCTGACTTTC
v_gene: TRBV27; d_gene: .; j_gene: TRBJ1-5; abundance: .; CDR3aa: CASSLGGTTNQPQHF; CDR3nt: TGTGCCAGCAGTTTAGGAGGGACTACCAATCAGCCCCAGCATTTT
v_gene: TRBV5-1; d_gene: .; j_gene: TRBJ2-7; abundance: .; CDR3aa: CASSFEGQSYEQYF; CDR3nt: TGCGCCAGCAGCTTCGAAGGACAGTCCTACGAGCAGTACTTC
v_gene: TRBV27; d_gene: .; j_gene: TRBJ2-1; abundance: .; CDR3aa: CASGSSYNEQFF; CDR3nt: TGTGCCAGCGGCAGCTCCTACAATGAGCAGTTCTTC
v_gene: TRBV10-3; d_gene: .; j_gene: TRBJ2-3; abundance: .; CDR3aa: CAISVDLSSTDTQYF; CDR3nt: TGTGCCATCAGTGTAGACCTCTCTAGCACAGATACGCAGTATTTT
v_gene: TRBV6-5; d_gene: .; j_gene: TRBJ2-7; abundance: .; CDR3aa: CATTATSGYEQYF; CDR3nt: TGTGCCACAACGGCCACCTCAGGCTACGAGCAGTACTTC
v_gene: TRBV5-6; d_gene: TRBD2; j_gene: TRBJ2-3; abundance: .; CDR3aa: CASSLVAGEDTQYF; CDR3nt: TGTGCCAGCAGCTTGGTAGCGGGAGAAGATACGCAGTATTTT
v_gene: TRBV25-1; d_gene: TRBD1; j_gene: TRBJ2-7; abundance: .; CDR3aa: CASSENSGTVPEQYF; CDR3nt: TGTGCCAGCAGTGAAAACTCCGGGACAGTACCCGAGCAGTACTTC
v_gene: TRBV9; d_gene: .; j_gene: TRBJ1-1; abundance: .; CDR3aa: CASAGANTEAFF; CDR3nt: TGTGCCAGCGCCGGGGCGAACACTGAAGCTTTCTTT
v_gene: TRBV29-1; d_gene: .; j_gene: TRBJ1-1; abundance: few; CDR3aa: CSVERGMNTEAFF; CDR3nt: TGCAGCGTTGAACGGGGGATGAACACTGAAGCTTTCTTT
v_gene: TRBV27; d_gene: TRBD2; j_gene: TRBJ2-3; abundance: few; CDR3aa: CASSSRLAGGTDTQYF; CDR3nt: TGTGCCAGCAGTTCCCGACTAGCGGGAGGTACCGATACGCAGTATTTT
v_gene: TRBV27; d_gene: .; j_gene: TRBJ2-5; abundance: few; CDR3aa: CASSLGETQYF; CDR3nt: TGTGCCAGCAGTTTAGGGGAGACCCAGTACTTC
v_gene: TRBV7-3; d_gene: .; j_gene: TRBJ2-2; abundance: .; CDR3aa: CASSSPLGAGDRTGELFF; CDR3nt: TGTGCCAGCAGCTCCCCCCTGGGGGCAGGGGATCGCACCGGGGAGCTGTTTTTT
v_gene: TRBV29-1; d_gene: TRBD1; j_gene: TRBJ2-7; abundance: .; CDR3aa: CSVQGGMNEQYF; CDR3nt: TGCAGCGTACAGGGGGGCATGAACGAGCAGTACTTC